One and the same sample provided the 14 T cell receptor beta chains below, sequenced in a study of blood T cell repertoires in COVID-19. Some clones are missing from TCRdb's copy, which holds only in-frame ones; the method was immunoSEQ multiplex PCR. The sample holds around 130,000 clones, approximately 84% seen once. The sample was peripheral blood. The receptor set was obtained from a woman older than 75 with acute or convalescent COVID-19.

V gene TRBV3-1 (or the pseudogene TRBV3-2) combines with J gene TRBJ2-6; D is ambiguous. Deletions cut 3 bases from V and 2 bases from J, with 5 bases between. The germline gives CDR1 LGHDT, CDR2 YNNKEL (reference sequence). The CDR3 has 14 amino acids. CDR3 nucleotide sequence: TGTGCCAGCAGCCACCAAACTGGGGCCAACGTCCTGACTTTC. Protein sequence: CASSHQTGANVLTF.

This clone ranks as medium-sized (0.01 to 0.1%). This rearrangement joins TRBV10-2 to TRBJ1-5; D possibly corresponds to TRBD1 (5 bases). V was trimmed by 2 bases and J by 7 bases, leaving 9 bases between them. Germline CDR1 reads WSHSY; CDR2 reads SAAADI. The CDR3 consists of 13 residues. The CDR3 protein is CASSEGARQPQHF. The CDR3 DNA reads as TGCGCCAGCAGTGAGGGGGCACGGCAGCCCCAGCATTTT.

The CDR3, as DNA: TGTGCCAGCAGGGAGCAGGGGGCCCTCAATCAGCCCCAGCATTTT. Translated: CASREQGALNQPQHF. The J gene is TRBJ1-5, the V gene TRBV2; TRBD1 matches at 8 bases. Trimming removed 6 bases from V and 3 bases from J; junction bases left unmatched: 7. Germline V gene sequence: CDR1 SNHLY, CDR2 FYNNEI. This CDR3 contains 15 residues.

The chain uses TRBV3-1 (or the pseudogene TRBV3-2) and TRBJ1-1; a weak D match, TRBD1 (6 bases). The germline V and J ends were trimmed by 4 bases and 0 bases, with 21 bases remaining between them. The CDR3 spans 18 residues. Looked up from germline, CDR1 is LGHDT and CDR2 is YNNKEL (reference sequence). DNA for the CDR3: TGTGCCAGCAGCCCCCACCGCAGGGGACGCCACATGAACACTGAAGCTTTCTTT. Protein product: CASSPHRRGRHMNTEAFF.

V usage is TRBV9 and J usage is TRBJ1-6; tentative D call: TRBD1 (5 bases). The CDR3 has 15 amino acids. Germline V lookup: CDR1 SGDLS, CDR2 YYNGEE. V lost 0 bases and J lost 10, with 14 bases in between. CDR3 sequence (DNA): TGTGCCAGCAGCGTAGCAGGCAGGGTCAACTCACCCCTCCACTTT. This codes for CASSVAGRVNSPLHF. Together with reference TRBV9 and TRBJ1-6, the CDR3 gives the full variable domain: DSGVTQTPKHLITATGQRVTLRCSPRSGDLSVYWYQQSLDQGLQFLIQYYNGEERAKGNILERFSAQQFPDLHSELNLSSLELGDSALYFCASSVAGRVNSPLHFGNGTRLTVT.

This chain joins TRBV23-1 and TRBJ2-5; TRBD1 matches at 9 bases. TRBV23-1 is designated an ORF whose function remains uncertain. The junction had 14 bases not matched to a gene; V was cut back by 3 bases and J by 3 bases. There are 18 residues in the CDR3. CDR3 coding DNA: TGCGCCAGCAGTCAGTTGGGACAGGGAAGAATTTGGGAAGAGACCCAGTACTTC. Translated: CASSQLGQGRIWEETQYF.

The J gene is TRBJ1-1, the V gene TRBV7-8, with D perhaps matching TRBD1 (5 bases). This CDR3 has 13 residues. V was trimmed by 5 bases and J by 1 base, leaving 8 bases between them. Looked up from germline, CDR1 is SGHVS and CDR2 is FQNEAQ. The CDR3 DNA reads TGTGCCAGCAGCCTCACAGGGAACACTGAAGCTTTCTTT. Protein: CASSLTGNTEAFF.

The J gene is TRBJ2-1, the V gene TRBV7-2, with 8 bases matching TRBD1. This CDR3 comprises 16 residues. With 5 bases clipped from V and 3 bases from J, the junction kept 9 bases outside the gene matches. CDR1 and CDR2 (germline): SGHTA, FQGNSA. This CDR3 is CASSPRAGQGYNEQFF. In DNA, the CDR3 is TGTGCCAGCAGCCCCAGGGCAGGACAGGGCTACAATGAGCAGTTCTTC.

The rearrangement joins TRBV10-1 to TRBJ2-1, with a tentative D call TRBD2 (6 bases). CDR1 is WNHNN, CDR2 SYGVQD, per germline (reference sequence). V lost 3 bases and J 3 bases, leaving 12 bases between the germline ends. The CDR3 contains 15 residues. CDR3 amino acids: CASSDGGSRYNEQFF. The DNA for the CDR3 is TGCGCCAGCAGTGATGGGGGGTCTCGCTACAATGAGCAGTTCTTC.

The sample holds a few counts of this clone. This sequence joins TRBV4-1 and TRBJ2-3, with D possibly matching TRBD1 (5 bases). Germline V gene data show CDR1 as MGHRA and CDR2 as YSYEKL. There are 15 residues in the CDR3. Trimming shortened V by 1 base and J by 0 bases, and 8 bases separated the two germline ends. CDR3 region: CASSQVAGSTDTQYF. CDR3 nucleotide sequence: TGCGCCAGCAGCCAAGTGGCAGGGAGCACAGATACGCAGTATTTT.

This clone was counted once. CDR3 loop: CASSALAGGPIYEQFF. CDR3 sequence (DNA): TGTGCCAGCAGCGCCTTAGCGGGAGGGCCTATATATGAGCAGTTCTTC. V gene TRBV27 combines with J gene TRBJ2-1; 11 bases align to TRBD2. The CDR3 runs to 16 residues. Germline CDR1 reads MNHEY; CDR2 reads SMNVEV (reference sequence). V was pared by 6 bases and J by 8 bases, with 12 bases of the junction left unmatched.

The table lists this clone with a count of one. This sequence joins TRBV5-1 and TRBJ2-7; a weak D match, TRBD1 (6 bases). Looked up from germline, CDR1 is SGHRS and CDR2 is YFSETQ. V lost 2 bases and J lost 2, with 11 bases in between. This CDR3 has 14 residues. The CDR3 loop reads CASSLQQGPYEQYF. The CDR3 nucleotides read TGCGCCAGCAGCTTACAACAGGGTCCCTACGAGCAGTACTTC.

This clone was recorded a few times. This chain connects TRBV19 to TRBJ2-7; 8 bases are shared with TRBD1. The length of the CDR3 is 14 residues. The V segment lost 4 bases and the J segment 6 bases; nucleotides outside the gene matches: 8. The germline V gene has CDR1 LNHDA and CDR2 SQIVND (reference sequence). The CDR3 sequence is CASSTGQGLPEQYF. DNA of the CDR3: TGTGCCAGTAGTACTGGACAGGGTTTGCCCGAGCAGTACTTC.

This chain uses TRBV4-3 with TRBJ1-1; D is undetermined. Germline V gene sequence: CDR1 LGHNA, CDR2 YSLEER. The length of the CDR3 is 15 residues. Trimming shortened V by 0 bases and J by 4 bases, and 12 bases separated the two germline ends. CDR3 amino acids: CASSQEEGTGTEAFF. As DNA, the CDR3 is TGCGCCAGCAGCCAAGAAGAGGGAACGGGCACTGAAGCTTTCTTT.